The rows below give T cell receptor beta chains drawn from one sample of a study of siplizumab effects on memory and regulatory T cells. Repertoires were generated with immunoSEQ multiplex PCR, while TCRdb's copy carries only in-frame clones and drops some. The table shows 65,000 to 90,000 clones, with 85% to 95% occurring only once. Material for sequencing was CD8+ T cells sorted from blood. The receptors here all came from a human donor in good health. CDR3s include the opening cysteine and the closing phenylalanine or tryptophan. The D gene is left open where the match is weak. Rows may omit the clone size; those that give it use once, few, many or a size class.

NA,NA,TRBV19,TRBJ1-6,TGTGCCAGTAGCCCATCGCGTCAGGGGAATATGTCACCCCTCCACTTT,CASSPSRQGNMSPLHF
NA,TRBD1,TRBV28,TRBJ1-5,TGTGCCAGCAGTTTAGGGACAGGGAATCAGCCCCAGCATTTT,CASSLGTGNQPQHF
NA,NA,TRBV5-6,TRBJ2-7,TGTGCCAGCAGCTTCGTAGTAGGGGTTGGCTACGAGCAGTACTTC,CASSFVVGVGYEQYF
NA,TRBD2,TRBV4-3,TRBJ2-1,TGCGCCAGCAGCCAAGGATCTAGCGGGGGACAGAACAATGAGCAGTTCTTC,CASSQGSSGGQNNEQFF
NA,NA,TRBV10-3,TRBJ1-5,TGTGCCAGCAGTGAAGAAGGGGGGGGTGCACAGCCCCAGCATTTT,CASSEEGGGAQPQHF
NA,NA,TRBV6-5,TRBJ1-6,TGTGCCAGCAGCGTACGGTCCGGATCACCCCTCCACTTT,CASSVRSGSPLHF
NA,TRBD2,TRBV6-5,TRBJ2-3,TGTGCCAGCAGTTACAGGGCTAGCGGGGGTGATACGCAGTATTTT,CASSYRASGGDTQYF
NA,TRBD1,TRBV19,TRBJ2-7,TGTGCCAGTGGGGTGGGGACAGACTACGAGCAGTACTTC,CASGVGTDYEQYF
NA,NA,TRBV7-9,TRBJ1-1,TGTGCCAGCAGCTTAGAGGGGTGGGTTGGCACTGAAGCTTTCTTT,CASSLEGWVGTEAFF
NA,TRBD2,TRBV7-7,TRBJ2-1,TGTGCCAGCAGCACCAGCGGGGGGGCCTACAATGAGCAGTTCTTC,CASSTSGGAYNEQFF
NA,NA,TRBV30,TRBJ2-3,TGTGCCTGGGGCCTCGGCTCAGATACGCAGTATTTT,CAWGLGSDTQYF
few,NA,TRBV19,TRBJ1-1,TGTGCCAGTAGCAAGGCGGGGAACACTGAAGCTTTCTTT,CASSKAGNTEAFF
NA,TRBD1,TRBV6-1,TRBJ2-7,TGTGCCAGCAGTGAAACCGGGACAGGGGGCGCGGGGGAGCAGTACTTC,CASSETGTGGAGEQYF
NA,NA,TRBV4-1,TRBJ1-1,TGCGCCAGCACGCCGGGCCAGGGTAGCACTGAAGCTTTCTTT,CASTPGQGSTEAFF
once,TRBD1,TRBV5-1,TRBJ2-6,TGCGCCAGCTACACAGGGGGCCTTACTGGGGCCAACGTCCTGACTTTC,CASYTGGLTGANVLTF
NA,NA,TRBV7-9,TRBJ2-7,TGTGCCAGCAGCTTACGGTCAGGGGCTACGCTCGAGCAGTACTTC,CASSLRSGATLEQYF
once,TRBD1,TRBV7-3,TRBJ1-2,TGTGCCAGCAGTATTGGACAGGGGCAGAATTCCATCTTC,CASSIGQGQNSIF
NA,TRBD1,TRBV29-1,TRBJ2-5,TGCAGCGTTGAGCTGGGACAGGGCCAAGAGACCCAGTACTTC,CSVELGQGQETQYF
NA,NA,TRBV10-3,TRBJ1-5,TGTGCCATCAGTTCCCTCTGGGGGGCTCCTAGCAATCAGCCCCAGCATTTT,CAISSLWGAPSNQPQHF
NA,NA,TRBV28,TRBJ2-3,TGTGCCAGCACTGACAGGGAGGCAGATACGCAGTATTTT,CASTDREADTQYF
NA,NA,TRBV6-5,TRBJ2-3,TGTGCCAGTCGATCAGGCACAGATACGCAGTATTTT,CASRSGTDTQYF